This TCR beta chain was recorded in a study of blood T cell repertoires in COVID-19. Overall study: Acute and convalescent COVID-19 specimens originated in the United States, Italy and Spain. T cells, B-cell-depleted T cells, or PBMCs provided the cDNA or gDNA that served as material.

Using immunoSEQ multiplex PCR, the repertoire was profiled, and TCRdb retains in-frame clones only, with some absent. The table records over 150,000 clones, about 80% of them present only once. V lost 3 bases and J lost 3, with 12 bases in between. This CDR3 has 14 residues. Germline CDR1 and CDR2: MNHEY and SMNVEV (reference sequence). This clone was recorded only once. Sequencing input: peripheral blood. This sequence originates from a woman between 70 and 85 years old with acute or convalescent COVID-19. V is TRBV27 and J is TRBJ2-7, with D perhaps matching TRBD1 (5 bases). The CDR3 loop is CASSFNDRVYEQYF. CDR3 DNA sequence: TGTGCCAGCAGTTTTAACGACAGAGTCTACGAGCAGTACTTC.